A single sample is the source of the 27 T cell receptor beta chains below, sequenced in a study of Graves' ophthalmopathy and Graves' hyperthyroidism. Using RNA transcripts, the TCR beta CDR3 regions were amplified. The authors performed first-round RT-PCR with HTBI primers and then a second-round multiplex PCR. TCRdb re-derived calls from the multiplex PCR reads in MiXCR, one entry per CDR3 protein. The sample yields roughly 500,000 distinct CDR3 sequences, approximately 14% seen once. The sequenced sample was blood. The receptors stem from a woman in her 30s with Graves' ophthalmopathy.

This clonotype was detected only a few times. The chain couples TRBV4-3 to TRBJ1-5; no firm D call. The germline V gene encodes CDR1 LGHNA and CDR2 YSLEER. CDR3 size: 14 residues. V was trimmed by 2 bases and J by 6 bases, leaving 11 bases between them. The CDR3 region is CASSQYEWGQPQHF. The CDR3 region has the DNA TGCGCCAGCAGCCAATACGAGTGGGGTCAGCCCCAGCATTTT.

This clonotype has a single count. An end of the junction differs from the germline gene, which may be a read error. CDR3 in amino acids: CASSYRDEQCF. CDR3 in DNA: TGTGCCAGCAGTTACAGGGACGAGCAGTGCTTC. The chain uses TRBV6-2 or TRBV6-3 and TRBJ2-7; TRBD1 or TRBD2 may be the D gene (5 bases each). CDR3 length equals 11 residues. CDR1 and CDR2 (germline): MNHEY, SVGEGT.

This clonotype has a count of ten or more. The genes are TRBV20-1 and TRBJ1-5; D is uncertain. From germline, CDR1 is DFQATT and CDR2 SNEGSKA (reference sequence). Trimming pared 3 bases from V and 2 bases from J, leaving 11 bases between. The CDR3 is 14 amino acids. The CDR3 DNA reads as TGCAGTGCTAGTAAGGGTTGGGGCAATCAGCCCCAGCATTTT. This sequence encodes CSASKGWGNQPQHF.

Of note for this clonotype: Just one base apart from a much larger clone, this may be a read error. The chain carries TRBV19 and TRBJ1-1; TRBD1 is a possible D gene (5 bases). The CDR3 extends over 12 amino acids. Germline V gene sequence: CDR1 LNHDA, CDR2 SQIVND (reference sequence). The CDR3 protein is CAGDGINTESFF. The CDR3 DNA is TGTGCCGGGGACGGTATAAACACTGAATCTTTCTTT.

This clonotype showed up many times. The J gene is TRBJ2-5, the V gene TRBV18, with D possibly being TRBD1 (5 bases). This CDR3 is 13 amino acids long. From germline, CDR1 is KGHSH and CDR2 LQKENI. The V gene lost 1 base and the J gene lost 5 bases, with 8 bases spanning the gap. The CDR3 DNA is TGTGCCAGCTCACCACGGACAACGGAGACCCAGTACTTC. This translates into CASSPRTTETQYF. Looking up the rest from reference TRBV18 and TRBJ2-5 gives the full variable domain: NAGVMQNPRHLVRRRGQEARLRCSPMKGHSHVYWYRQLPEEGLKFMVYLQKENIIDESGMPKERFSAEFPKEGPSILRIQQVVRGDSAAYFCASSPRTTETQYFGPGTRLLVL.

This clonotype has more than one count but fewer than ten. The chain links TRBV5-1 to TRBJ2-5; D is ambiguous. Trimming pared 0 bases from V and 0 bases from J, leaving 9 bases between. The CDR3 consists of 15 residues. CDR1 is SGHRS and CDR2 is YFSETQ in the germline V gene. CDR3 sequence reads: CASSLEPLNQETQYF. For the CDR3, the DNA is TGCGCCAGCAGCTTGGAACCACTAAACCAAGAGACCCAGTACTTC.

This clonotype was observed at least ten times. The rearrangement uses TRBV18 and TRBJ1-2; no firm D call. V lost 3 bases and J lost 8, with 13 bases in between. This CDR3 has 13 amino acids. Per the germline V gene, CDR1 is KGHSH and CDR2 is LQKENI. This CDR3 is CASSPLGIGGYTF. Here the CDR3 DNA reads TGTGCCAGCTCACCCCTAGGGATCGGGGGCTACACCTTC.

This clonotype was observed a handful of times. J is TRBJ1-1 and V is TRBV20-1, with D uncertain. Trimming pared 2 bases from V and 0 bases from J, leaving 7 bases between. The CDR3 extends over 13 amino acids. The germline CDR1 and CDR2 sequences are DFQATT and SNEGSKA (reference sequence). The CDR3 nucleotides are TGCAGTGCTAGAACAGATATGAACACTGAAGCTTTCTTT. This gives the protein CSARTDMNTEAFF.

This clonotype was seen at least ten times. CDR3 DNA: TGTGCCAGCAGTTTGGGAAGGGGCGCTTACGAGCAGTACTTC. Protein: CASSLGRGAYEQYF. The chain uses TRBV27 and TRBJ2-7; possibly TRBD1 for D (5 bases). Germline CDR1 MNHEY, CDR2 SMNVEV (reference sequence). The V and J ends lost 3 bases and 4 bases respectively, with 13 bases between them. This CDR3 has 14 residues.

This rearrangement joins TRBV6-1 to TRBJ2-7; D might be TRBD2 (6 bases). CDR3 length: 14 residues. Trimming shortened V by 8 bases and J by 4 bases, and 18 bases separated the two germline ends. The germline V gene has CDR1 MNHNS and CDR2 SASEGT. Written as DNA, the CDR3 is TGTGCCAGCCGGCCACAGGAGGGAAATTACGAGCAGTACTTC. As protein: CASRPQEGNYEQYF.

The sample holds many counts of this clonotype. The chain couples TRBV7-3 to TRBJ1-3, with 11 bases matching TRBD1. The V segment lost 5 bases and the J segment 3 bases; nucleotides outside the gene matches: 3. The CDR3 has 15 amino acids. Germline V gene lookup returns CDR1 SGHTA and CDR2 FQGTGA. CDR3 residues: CASSRTGGIGNTIYF. In DNA form, the CDR3 reads TGTGCCAGCAGCCGGACAGGGGGCATTGGAAACACCATATATTTT.

This clonotype was recorded a few times. This chain uses TRBV4-2 with TRBJ2-2; weak D call: TRBD1 (5 bases). The V gene's germline CDR1 is LGHNA and CDR2 YNFKEQ. The CDR3 loop spans 15 amino acids. Trimming removed 4 bases at V and 5 bases at J, with 14 bases between. DNA of the CDR3: TGTGCCAGCAGCCTCCCCCAGGGTGAGACCGGGGAGCTGTTTTTT. Translated, it gives CASSLPQGETGELFF.

This clonotype has just a few counts. The V gene is TRBV6-5, the J gene TRBJ1-5; TRBD1 agrees at 8 bases. V trimming: 8 bases; J trimming: 1 base; junction bases outside the gene matches: 16. Germline CDR1 reads MNHEY; CDR2 reads SVGAGI. The CDR3 runs 18 residues. The CDR3 DNA reads as TGTGCCAGCTTGGGGCAGGGGGCATCGTGGACGAGCAATCAGCCCCAGCATTTT. Translated: CASLGQGASWTSNQPQHF.

The sample holds many counts of this clonotype. The genes are TRBV6-5 and TRBJ1-1, with D tentatively TRBD1 (6 bases). The CDR3 spans 17 residues. Trimming left V 2 bases short and J 0 bases short, with 16 bases between. CDR1 and CDR2 from the germline V gene are MNHEY and SVGAGI. CDR3 region: CASSYTQGYNMNTEAFF. Written as DNA, the CDR3 is TGTGCCAGCAGTTACACTCAGGGGTATAATATGAACACTGAAGCTTTCTTT.

This clonotype was seen at least ten times. J is TRBJ1-1 and V is TRBV29-1; no reliable D call. V was clipped by 1 base and J by 1 base, with 4 bases between them. The CDR3 covers 12 residues. Germline CDR1 reads SQVTM; CDR2 reads ANQGSEA. The CDR3 region has the DNA TGCAGCGTTGAAGCTGGGAACACTGAAGCTTTCTTT. It yields the protein CSVEAGNTEAFF.

This clonotype was counted many times. The rearrangement uses TRBV10-3 and TRBJ2-7; D might be TRBD1 (6 bases). Germline V CDR1 and CDR2: ENHRY, SYGVKD. The CDR3 runs 11 residues. V was trimmed by 10 bases and J by 2 bases, leaving 9 bases between them. DNA for the CDR3: TGTGCCAGCCGGGACACCTACGAGCAGTACTTC. Translating it yields CASRDTYEQYF.

This clonotype was picked up a small number of times. The chain couples TRBV7-9 to TRBJ1-1; D is ambiguous. In germline, CDR1 is SEHNR, CDR2 FQNEAQ (reference sequence). V was clipped by 1 base and J by 6 bases, with 12 bases between them. There are 14 residues in the CDR3. CDR3 protein: CASSLVVGFPEAFF. Written as DNA, the CDR3 is TGTGCCAGCAGCTTAGTGGTGGGTTTCCCTGAAGCTTTCTTT.

This clonotype has only a few counts. The V and J genes are TRBV20-1 and TRBJ2-2; TRBD1 is a possible D gene (5 bases). CDR1 is DFQATT, CDR2 SNEGSKA, per germline (reference sequence). Trimming took off 6 bases at V and 2 bases at J, with 13 bases between the two ends. The CDR3 is 14 amino acids. CDR3 in DNA: TGCAGTGCCCACATGGGGCTTAACACCGGGGAGCTGTTTTTT. Amino acids: CSAHMGLNTGELFF.

This clonotype was counted at least ten times. The V and J genes are TRBV4-1 and TRBJ1-2, with D possibly being TRBD1 (6 bases). V lost 4 bases, J lost 7 bases, and 16 bases lay in between. Germline loops: CDR1 MGHRA, CDR2 YSYEKL. CDR3 length equals 14 residues. The CDR3: CASSPTGAVSGYTF. The CDR3 DNA is TGCGCCAGCAGCCCTACGGGGGCGGTTAGTGGCTACACCTTC.

This clonotype was observed many times. V and J are TRBV6-1 and TRBJ1-5, with 11 positions matching TRBD1. The CDR3 sequence is 15 residues long. Trimming at V came to 4 bases and at J to 7 bases, leaving 6 bases not matched to a gene. Germline loops: CDR1 MNHNS, CDR2 SASEGT. The CDR3 here is CASSADRGRGQPQHF. Here the CDR3 DNA reads TGTGCCAGCAGTGCGGACAGGGGGCGAGGACAGCCCCAGCATTTT.

In its sample, this clonotype was seen many times. The chain has TRBV12-3 or TRBV12-4 and TRBJ1-5; D is undetermined. The CDR3 is made up of 15 amino acids. The V gene lost 4 bases and the J gene lost 5 bases, with 15 bases spanning the gap. The CDR3 DNA follows: TGTGCCAGCAGTTCCTTCCGGGGAAGTGATCAGCCCCAGCATTTT. Translation: CASSSFRGSDQPQHF.

V is TRBV4-2 and J is TRBJ2-7; 10 bases map to TRBD2. J was trimmed by 6 bases and V by 4 bases; bases with no gene match: 12. Germline V CDR1 and CDR2: LGHNA, YNFKEQ. The CDR3 has 16 amino acids. In DNA form, the CDR3 reads TGTGCCAGCAGCCGACTCCTTAGCGGGGGGATCGGCGAGCAGTACTTC. It yields the protein CASSRLLSGGIGEQYF.

This clonotype was detected a few times. It may be a read error: a sequence one base away is much more abundant. This CDR3 fails to terminate in the conserved phenylalanine or tryptophan, so it likely reflects a read error. This sequence joins TRBV7-2 and TRBJ1-1, with D hard to call. The V end lost 8 bases, the J end lost 8 bases, and 6 bases lay between the germline ends. The CDR3 extends over 9 amino acids. Germline V gene lookup returns CDR1 SGHTA and CDR2 FQGNSA. The CDR3 reads CASRPEAFY. Here the CDR3 DNA reads TGTGCCAGCCGCCCCGAAGCTTTCTAT.

This clonotype was seen many times. The chain couples TRBV5-1 to TRBJ2-5, with D perhaps TRBD1 (6 bases). The CDR3 extends over 15 amino acids. Per the germline V gene, CDR1 is SGHRS and CDR2 is YFSETQ. V dropped 1 base and J dropped 2 bases, with 12 bases sitting between them. Here the CDR3 reads CASSLTGWNQETQYF. Written as DNA, the CDR3 is TGCGCCAGCAGCTTGACAGGGTGGAATCAAGAGACCCAGTACTTC.

This clonotype appeared a few times. The gene calls are TRBV7-2 and TRBJ1-5; D not resolved. This CDR3 has 12 amino acids. Germline lookup yields CDR1 SGHTA and CDR2 FQGNSA. V shed 1 base and J shed 9 bases, with 7 bases lying between them. The CDR3, as DNA: TGTGCCAGCAGCTTAGTGGATCGGCCCCAGCATTTT. Its translation: CASSLVDRPQHF.

This clonotype was recorded at least ten times. The chain has TRBV28 and TRBJ2-7; 9 nucleotides line up with TRBD2. The V segment lost 6 bases and the J segment 1 base; nucleotides outside the gene matches: 7. The CDR3 runs to 15 residues. Germline lookup yields CDR1 MDHEN and CDR2 SYDVKM. The CDR3 DNA is TGTGCCAGCAGGCTTAGCGGGGGCGATTCCTACGAGCAGTACTTC. This gives the protein CASRLSGGDSYEQYF.

This clonotype was detected many times. This chain connects TRBV11-3 to TRBJ2-2; D is undetermined. Germline lookup yields CDR1 SGHNT and CDR2 YENEEA. The V and J ends lost 3 bases and 0 bases respectively, with 5 bases between them. The CDR3 spans 14 residues. The CDR3 DNA sequence: TGTGCCAGCAGCTTCCTAGCGAACACCGGGGAGCTGTTTTTT. Its translation: CASSFLANTGELFF.